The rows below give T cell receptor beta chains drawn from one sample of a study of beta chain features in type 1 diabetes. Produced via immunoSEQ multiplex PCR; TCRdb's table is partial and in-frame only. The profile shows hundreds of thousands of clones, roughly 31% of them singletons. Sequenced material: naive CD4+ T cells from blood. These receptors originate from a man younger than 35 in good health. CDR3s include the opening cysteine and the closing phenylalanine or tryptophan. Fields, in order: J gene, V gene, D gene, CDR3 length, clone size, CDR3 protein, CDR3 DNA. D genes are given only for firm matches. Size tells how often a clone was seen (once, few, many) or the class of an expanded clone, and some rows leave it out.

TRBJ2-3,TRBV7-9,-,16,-,CASSLWRDSYTDTQYF,TGTGCCAGCAGCTTATGGCGGGACAGCTACACAGATACGCAGTATTTT
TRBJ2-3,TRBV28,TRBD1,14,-,CASSRDRVTDTQYF,TGTGCCAGCAGTCGGGACAGGGTGACAGATACGCAGTATTTT
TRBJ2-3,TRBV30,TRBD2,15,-,CAWSPGLAIPYTQYF,TGTGCCTGGAGTCCGGGACTAGCGATTCCGTATACGCAGTATTTT
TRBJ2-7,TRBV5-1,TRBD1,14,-,CASSWDRASHEQYF,TGCGCCAGCAGCTGGGACAGGGCTTCCCACGAGCAGTACTTC
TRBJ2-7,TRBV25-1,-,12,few,CASSVSDYEQYF,TGTGCCAGCAGTGTCAGTGACTACGAGCAGTACTTC
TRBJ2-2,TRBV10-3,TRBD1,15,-,CAISLTGGAGGELFF,TGTGCCATCAGCTTGACAGGGGGCGCCGGCGGGGAGCTGTTTTTT
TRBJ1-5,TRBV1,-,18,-,CTSSKTGIIGRSNQPQHF,TGCACCAGCAGCAAGACAGGGATAATTGGGAGGAGCAATCAGCCCCAGCATTTT
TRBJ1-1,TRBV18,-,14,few,CASSSGDLATEAFF,TGTGCCAGCTCATCAGGGGACTTGGCCACTGAAGCTTTCTTT
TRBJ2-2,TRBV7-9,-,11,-,CASSSGGELFF,TGTGCCAGCAGCTCGGGCGGGGAGCTGTTTTTT
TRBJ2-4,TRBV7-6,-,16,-,CASSLYRSEAKNIQYF,TGTGCCAGCAGCTTATACCGTAGCGAAGCCAAAAACATTCAGTACTTC
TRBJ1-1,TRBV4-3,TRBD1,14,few,CASSQTGLNTEAFF,TGCGCCAGCAGCCAGACAGGGTTGAACACTGAAGCTTTCTTT
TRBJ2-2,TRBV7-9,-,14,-,CASSPDVNTGELFF,TGTGCCAGCAGCCCCGACGTAAACACCGGGGAGCTGTTTTTT
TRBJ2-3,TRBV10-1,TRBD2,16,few,CASSDALAGSTDTQYF,TGCGCCAGCAGTGACGCTCTAGCGGGGTCCACAGATACGCAGTATTTT
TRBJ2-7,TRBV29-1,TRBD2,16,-,CSVGAGTSGNSYEQYF,TGCAGCGTTGGGGCCGGGACTAGCGGGAACTCCTACGAGCAGTACTTC
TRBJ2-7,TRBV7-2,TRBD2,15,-,CASRARLAGSYEQYF,TGTGCCAGCAGGGCCCGACTAGCGGGTTCCTACGAGCAGTACTTC
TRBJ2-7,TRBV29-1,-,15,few,CSVEIGQMSSYEQYF,TGCAGCGTTGAAATTGGGCAGATGAGCTCCTACGAGCAGTACTTC
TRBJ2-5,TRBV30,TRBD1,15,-,CAWGRLTGVGETQYF,TGTGCCTGGGGGCGACTGACAGGGGTTGGTGAGACCCAGTACTTC
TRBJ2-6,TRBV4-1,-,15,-,CASSLGGAGANVLTF,TGCGCCAGCAGTCTCGGAGGGGCGGGGGCCAACGTCCTGACTTTC
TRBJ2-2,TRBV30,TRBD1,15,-,CAWNPGQGDTGELFF,TGTGCCTGGAATCCCGGACAGGGGGACACCGGGGAGCTGTTTTTT
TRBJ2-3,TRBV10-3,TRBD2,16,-,CAIRGGSLGTTDTQYF,TGTGCCATCAGGGGGGGGTCCTTAGGGACCACAGATACGCAGTATTTT
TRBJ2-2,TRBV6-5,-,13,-,CASSYSVIGELFF,TGTGCCAGCAGTTACTCGGTTATCGGGGAGCTGTTTTTT
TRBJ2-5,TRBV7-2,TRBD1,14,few,CASSLAGTEETQYF,TGTGCCAGCAGCTTAGCCGGGACAGAAGAGACCCAGTACTTC
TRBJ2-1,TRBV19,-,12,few,CASSAIENEQFF,TGTGCCAGTAGCGCAATTGAGAATGAGCAGTTCTTC
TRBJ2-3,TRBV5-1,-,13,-,CASSLAGRSSQYF,TGCGCCAGCAGCTTGGCTGGCAGGTCGTCGCAGTATTTT
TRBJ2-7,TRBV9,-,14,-,CASTPRLGSYEQYF,TGTGCCAGCACCCCAAGGCTGGGCTCCTACGAGCAGTACTTC
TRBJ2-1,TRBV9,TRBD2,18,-,CASSKEGTSGSKRREQFF,TGTGCCAGCAGCAAAGAGGGGACTAGCGGGAGCAAAAGGCGCGAGCAGTTCTTC
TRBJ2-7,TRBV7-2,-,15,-,CASSPVGWNSYEQYF,TGTGCCAGCAGCCCTGTGGGGTGGAACTCCTACGAGCAGTACTTC
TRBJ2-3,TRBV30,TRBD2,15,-,CAWSARAGLAATQYF,TGTGCCTGGAGTGCCCGAGCGGGACTGGCCGCTACGCAGTATTTT
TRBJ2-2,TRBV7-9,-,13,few,CASSLSGPGELFF,TGTGCCAGCAGCTTAAGCGGACCCGGGGAGCTGTTTTTT
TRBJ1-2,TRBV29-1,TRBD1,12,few,CSEGTDNYGYTF,TGCAGTGAGGGGACAGATAACTATGGCTACACCTTC
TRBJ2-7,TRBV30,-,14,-,CAWSVNPGTYEQYF,TGTGCCTGGAGTGTAAACCCGGGCACCTACGAGCAGTACTTC
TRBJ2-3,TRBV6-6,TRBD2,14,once,CASSYSWEGDTQYF,TGTGCCAGCAGTTACTCGTGGGAGGGAGATACGCAGTATTTT
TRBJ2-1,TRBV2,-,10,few,CASRYNEQFF,TGTGCCAGCCGTTACAATGAGCAGTTCTTC
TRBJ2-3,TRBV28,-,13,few,CASSFLLLLGQYF,TGTGCCAGCAGTTTCCTCCTGTTATTAGGGCAGTATTTT
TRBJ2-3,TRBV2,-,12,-,CASSVVADTQYF,TGTGCCAGCAGTGTGGTAGCAGATACGCAGTATTTT
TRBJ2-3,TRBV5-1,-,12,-,CASSQGLDTQYF,TGCGCCAGCAGCCAGGGACTAGATACGCAGTATTTT
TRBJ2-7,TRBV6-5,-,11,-,CASSLEGEQYF,TGTGCCAGCAGTCTTGAGGGGGAGCAGTACTTC
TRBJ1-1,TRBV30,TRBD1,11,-,CAGTGEAEAFF,TGTGCCGGTACAGGGGAGGCTGAAGCTTTCTTT
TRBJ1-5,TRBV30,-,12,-,CAWAGQNQPQHF,TGTGCCTGGGCGGGTCAAAATCAGCCCCAGCATTTT
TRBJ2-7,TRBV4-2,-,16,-,CASSQVSATGPYEQYF,TGTGCCAGCAGCCAAGTCTCAGCGACAGGCCCCTACGAGCAGTACTTC
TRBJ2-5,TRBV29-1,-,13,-,CSVAGRLMETQYF,TGCAGCGTTGCGGGTCGGTTGATGGAGACCCAGTACTTC
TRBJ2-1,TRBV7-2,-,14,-,CASSLDSRGGEQFF,TGTGCCAGCAGCTTAGATAGCCGTGGGGGTGAGCAGTTCTTC
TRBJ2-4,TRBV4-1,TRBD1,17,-,CASSPRRTGEAKNIQYF,TGCGCCAGCAGCCCGCGTCGCACAGGGGAAGCCAAAAACATTCAGTACTTC